This T cell receptor beta chain came from a study of blood T cell repertoires in COVID-19. Study-wide context: Sites in the United States, Italy and Spain provided acute and convalescent COVID-19 samples.

Trimming at V came to 5 bases and at J to 7 bases, leaving 9 bases not matched to a gene. Germline loops: CDR1 MDHEN, CDR2 SYDVKM. CDR3 size: 16 residues. Using immunoSEQ multiplex PCR, the repertoire was profiled, and TCRdb retains in-frame clones only, with some absent. The repertoire includes some 180,000 clones, about nine tenths of them detected once, and nearly 0.55% sits in the top ten. The chain is built from TRBV28 and TRBJ2-1, with 12 bases lining up with TRBD2. Sample: peripheral blood. The clonotype was recovered from a man aged 50 to 60 with acute or convalescent COVID-19. The CDR3 region is CASSLGGTSGRNEQFF. DNA for the CDR3: TGTGCCAGCAGTCTAGGCGGGACTAGCGGGCGGAATGAGCAGTTCTTC. Together with reference TRBV28 and TRBJ2-1, the CDR3 gives the full variable domain: DVKVTQSSRYLVKRTGEKVFLECVQDMDHENMFWYRQDPGLGLRLIYFSYDVKMKEKGDIPEGYSVSREKKERFSLILESASTNQTSMYLCASSLGGTSGRNEQFFGPGTRLTVL.